The rows below give T cell receptor beta chains drawn from one sample of a study of blood T cell repertoires in COVID-19. Using immunoSEQ multiplex PCR, the repertoire was profiled, and TCRdb retains in-frame clones only, with some absent. This sample has fewer than 200,000 clones; roughly 85% occur once, and the top ten carry roughly 18%. Input material: PBMCs or T cells enriched from blood (not recorded which). These receptors were obtained from a man in his 60s who had recovered from COVID-19. CDR3s include the opening cysteine and the closing phenylalanine or tryptophan. D genes are given only for firm matches. Size tells how often a clone was seen (once, few, many) or the class of an expanded clone, and some rows leave it out.

few	.	TRBV7-2	TRBJ1-2	CASSPTPPGQLGYTF	TGTGCCAGCAGCCCCACCCCCCCCGGACAGCTTGGCTACACCTTC
.	TRBD2	TRBV20-1	TRBJ2-2	CSASRLAGGTGELFF	TGCAGTGCTAGTAGGCTAGCGGGAGGGACCGGGGAGCTGTTTTTT
.	.	TRBV9	TRBJ1-6	CASSPTGKALHF	TGTGCCAGCAGCCCCACAGGGAAGGCCCTCCACTTT
.	.	TRBV7-3	TRBJ1-2	CASSSDGIYGYTF	TGTGCCAGCAGCTCTGACGGGATCTATGGCTACACCTTC
.	TRBD2	TRBV2	TRBJ2-7	CASRLAGSMDEQYF	TGTGCCAGCAGGTTAGCGGGATCGATGGACGAGCAGTACTTC
.	TRBD1	TRBV4-1	TRBJ1-6	CASSQDQGVAPLHF	TGCGCCAGCAGCCAAGATCAGGGGGTGGCACCCCTCCACTTT
.	.	TRBV4-1	TRBJ2-1	CASSLLAGDNEQFF	TGCGCCAGCAGCCTACTGGCAGGGGACAATGAGCAGTTCTTC
few	.	TRBV28	TRBJ2-1	CASNTGTYNEQFF	TGTGCCAGCAATACGGGTACTTACAATGAGCAGTTCTTC
.	.	TRBV7-9	TRBJ1-5	CASSLNAGQEPQHF	TGTGCCAGCAGCTTAAACGCAGGGCAGGAGCCCCAGCATTTT
few	TRBD2	TRBV7-6	TRBJ2-5	CASSSGTSGNRRIETQYF	TGTGCCAGCAGCTCCGGGACTAGCGGGAACAGACGAATAGAGACCCAGTACTTC
.	.	TRBV7-2	TRBJ1-3	CASSSHLTGSSGNTIYF	TGTGCCAGCAGCTCCCACTTGACCGGGAGCTCTGGAAACACCATATATTTT
.	.	TRBV30	TRBJ2-5	CAWSIYVGTIRTGGGTQYF	TGTGCCTGGAGTATATACGTGGGGACAATAAGGACCGGCGGGGGGACCCAGTACTTC
few	TRBD1	TRBV5-4	TRBJ1-6	CASSLGQGTPLHF	TGTGCCAGCAGCTTGGGACAGGGGACACCCCTCCACTTT
.	.	TRBV11-3	TRBJ2-1	CASSAVAYNEQFF	TGTGCCAGCAGCGCGGTGGCGTACAATGAGCAGTTCTTC
.	TRBD2	TRBV5-6	TRBJ2-1	CASSLRLAVNNEQFF	TGTGCCAGCAGCTTGAGGCTAGCGGTTAACAATGAGCAGTTCTTC
.	TRBD1	TRBV28	TRBJ1-6	CASRITGDSYNSPLHF	TGTGCCAGCAGGATTACAGGGGACTCCTATAATTCACCCCTCCACTTT
.	.	TRBV19	TRBJ1-5	CASSILEINQPQHF	TGTGCCAGTAGTATCTTGGAGATCAATCAGCCCCAGCATTTT
.	TRBD1	TRBV19	TRBJ1-1	CASSAQQGALNTEAFF	TGTGCCAGTAGTGCACAACAGGGGGCCCTGAACACTGAAGCTTTCTTT